The 28 T cell receptor beta chains reported below all come from one sample, sequenced in a study of CXCR3-negative and CXCR3-positive naive CD8 T cells. Libraries of TRB cDNA were made by 5' RACE and carried UMIs. TCRdb re-called the 5' RACE reads; every CDR3 protein appears as one record, without DNA. Reported are approximately 66,000 distinct CDR3 sequences; the ten largest clones contain approximately 1.5%. The sequenced sample consisted of naive CXCR3- CD8+ T cells from blood. Stated subset: CD45RO-CCR7+CD27+CD95- naive CD8+ T cells lacking CXCR3 (TNR3-). These receptors came from a human donor in good health. Some clones in this sample may be carry-over from other donors' samples.

The gene calls are TRBV28 and TRBJ2-1; without DNA, the TCRdb call of TRBD2 cannot be checked. Germline lookup yields CDR1 MDHEN and CDR2 SYDVKM. The CDR3 runs 16 residues. CDR3: CASRGDWGSSYNEQFF.

The V call is TRBV12-3 or TRBV12-4, the J call TRBJ2-5. The CDR3 is 11 amino acids. The CDR3: CASSFGKTQYF.

The gene calls are TRBV7-9 and TRBJ2-3; the TCRdb call, TRBD2, lacks DNA for checking. The CDR3 consists of 14 residues. Germline loops: CDR1 SEHNR, CDR2 FQNEAQ (reference sequence). CDR3 loop: CASSWDSYTDTQYF.

This chain connects TRBV29-1 to TRBJ2-2; no DNA is available, so the TRBD2 call from TCRdb remains unchecked. CDR1 SQVTM and CDR2 ANQGSEA come from the germline V gene. The CDR3 spans 14 residues. The CDR3 spells CSVTGREDTGELFF.

The V call is TRBV15, the J call TRBJ1-5; TCRdb designates TRBD1, a call that cannot be tested without DNA. The CDR3 length is 18 residues. Germline V lookup: CDR1 LNHNV, CDR2 YYDKDF (reference sequence). The CDR3 here is CATSRDLQALDSNQPQHF. Supplemented by reference TRBV15 and TRBJ1-5, the full variable domain reads DAMVIQNPRYQVTQFGKPVTLSCSQTLNHNVMYWYQQKSSQAPKLLFHYYDKDFNNEADTPDNFQSRRPNTSFCFLDIRSPGLGDTAMYLCATSRDLQALDSNQPQHFGDGTRLSIL.

The chain recombines TRBV19 with TRBJ2-7. The CDR3 has 14 residues. In germline, CDR1 is LNHDA, CDR2 SQIVND (reference sequence). The CDR3 sequence: CASSILGDSYEQYF.

The chain is built from TRBV27 and TRBJ1-4; TCRdb selects TRBD1, and the lack of DNA leaves this call unchecked. Germline CDR1 reads MNHEY; CDR2 reads SMNVEV (reference sequence). The CDR3 is 17 amino acids. The CDR3 sequence is CASSSSGARATNEKLFF.

The V call is TRBV10-3, the J call TRBJ2-7; TCRdb's D call of TRBD1 is untestable without DNA. The germline CDR1 and CDR2 sequences are ENHRY and SYGVKD. The CDR3 is 16 amino acids. CDR3 loop: CAISDPPGSGSYEQYF.

The rearrangement uses TRBV20-1 and TRBJ1-2; the TRBD1 assignment by TCRdb is unverifiable without DNA. This CDR3 region has 16 residues. The V gene's germline CDR1 is DFQATT and CDR2 SNEGSKA (reference sequence). This CDR3 is CSAFPRTGVPNYGYTF.

The chain's CDR3 is CASRLGSDTQYF. This chain links TRBV28 with TRBJ2-3. The germline gives CDR1 MDHEN, CDR2 SYDVKM. CDR3 length equals 12 residues.

The V gene is TRBV4-3, the J gene TRBJ1-1. This CDR3 is built from 15 residues. The germline CDR1 and CDR2 sequences are LGHNA and YSLEER. CDR3 loop: CASSQDRALNTEAFF.

The rearrangement uses TRBV12-3 or TRBV12-4 and TRBJ1-1; without DNA, the TCRdb call of TRBD1 cannot be checked. This CDR3 is built from 12 residues. The CDR3 region is CASRSSGVEAFF.

The V gene is TRBV29-1, the J gene TRBJ2-1; TCRdb reports TRBD2, a call that lacks DNA to check it against. Per germline, CDR1 SQVTM and CDR2 ANQGSEA. The CDR3 loop spans 13 amino acids. CDR3 sequence reads: CSTTSVDYNEQFF.

V and J are TRBV14 and TRBJ2-1; lacking DNA, the TRBD2 call made by TCRdb goes unchecked. CDR1 and CDR2 (germline): SGHDN, FVKESK. This CDR3 has 16 amino acids. The CDR3 loop is CASSQLLAGRHNEQFF.

The V call is TRBV6-6, the J call TRBJ2-7; TCRdb reports TRBD2, a call that lacks DNA to check it against. CDR3 length: 19 amino acids. Germline CDR1 and CDR2: MNHNY and SVGAGI (reference sequence). The CDR3 spells CASSYASGTSGRRIHEQYF.

The J gene is TRBJ2-7, the V gene TRBV15. This CDR3 spans 14 amino acids. Germline V gives CDR1 LNHNV, CDR2 YYDKDF (reference sequence). The CDR3 loop is CATSSRSSGYEQYF. Together with reference TRBV15 and TRBJ2-7, the CDR3 gives the full variable domain: DAMVIQNPRYQVTQFGKPVTLSCSQTLNHNVMYWYQQKSSQAPKLLFHYYDKDFNNEADTPDNFQSRRPNTSFCFLDIRSPGLGDTAMYLCATSSRSSGYEQYFGPGTRLTVT.

The chain links TRBV5-1 to TRBJ1-1. The germline V gene encodes CDR1 SGHRS and CDR2 YFSETQ. This CDR3 comprises 14 residues. The CDR3 loop reads CASSFMAGNTEAFF. The entire variable domain, with the rest obtained from reference TRBV5-1 and TRBJ1-1, is as follows: KAGVTQTPRYLIKTRGQQVTLSCSPISGHRSVSWYQQTPGQGLQFLFEYFSETQRNKGNFPGRFSGRQFSNSRSEMNVSTLELGDSALYLCASSFMAGNTEAFFGQGTRLTVV.

The chain carries TRBV7-8 and TRBJ2-3; TCRdb indicates TRBD1, and absent DNA this call remains unverified. Germline CDR1 reads SGHVS; CDR2 reads FQNEAQ. The CDR3 covers 16 residues. This CDR3 reads CASAPIVGGGLDTQYF.

The chain couples TRBV27 to TRBJ2-1; TCRdb's D call, TRBD2, is unchecked because there is no DNA. The CDR3 has 14 amino acids. The germline CDR1 and CDR2 sequences are MNHEY and SMNVEV (reference sequence). The CDR3 loop reads CASRRLAGENEQFF.

J is TRBJ2-1 and V is TRBV19; the TCRdb D gene call, TRBD2, has no DNA to confirm it. This CDR3 contains 13 residues. Germline V CDR1 and CDR2: LNHDA, SQIVND (reference sequence). CDR3 amino acids: CASSMGLAHDQFF.

The chain uses TRBV5-5 and TRBJ2-1; TCRdb selects TRBD1, and the lack of DNA leaves this call unchecked. The germline V gene has CDR1 SGHKS and CDR2 YYEKEE (reference sequence). The CDR3 length is 15 residues. The chain's CDR3 is CASSLDPGDYNEQFF.

The CDR3 loop reads CASRGAGFYEQYF. This chain joins TRBV12-2 and TRBJ2-7; the TCRdb D gene call, TRBD1, has no DNA to confirm it. TRBV12-2 is noted as a pseudogene. The CDR3 loop spans 13 amino acids.

The chain employs TRBV20-1 and TRBJ2-1; TCRdb's D gene call, TRBD1, goes unchecked for lack of DNA. CDR1 and CDR2 from the germline V gene are DFQATT and SNEGSKA (reference sequence). The CDR3 has 13 amino acids. This CDR3 is CSAFPGPDGEQFF.

V gene TRBV7-6 combines with J gene TRBJ2-3; with no DNA, the TCRdb D assignment of TRBD1 cannot be verified. Germline-derived CDR1 and CDR2 are SGHVS and FNYEAQ. The CDR3 contains 14 residues. The CDR3 spells CASSSRTGPDTQYF.

The rearrangement joins TRBV19 to TRBJ2-4. Germline CDR1 LNHDA, CDR2 SQIVND (reference sequence). The CDR3 runs to 11 residues. The chain's CDR3 is CASSLQNIQYF.

The chain is built from TRBV4-1 and TRBJ2-2; TCRdb picks TRBD2, but there is no DNA to check that call. The CDR3 sequence is 16 residues long. Germline lookup yields CDR1 MGHRA and CDR2 YSYEKL. CDR3 sequence: CASSQVGREKRGELFF.

J is TRBJ2-1 and V is TRBV9; the D call of TRBD2 rests on TCRdb alone, since no DNA is present to check it. There are 12 residues in the CDR3. Germline loops: CDR1 SGDLS, CDR2 YYNGEE. This chain's CDR3 is CASSPRGVEQFF.

The chain carries TRBV29-1 and TRBJ2-1. Germline-derived CDR1 and CDR2 are SQVTM and ANQGSEA. The CDR3 has 14 amino acids. The CDR3: CSVKTESSYNEQFF.